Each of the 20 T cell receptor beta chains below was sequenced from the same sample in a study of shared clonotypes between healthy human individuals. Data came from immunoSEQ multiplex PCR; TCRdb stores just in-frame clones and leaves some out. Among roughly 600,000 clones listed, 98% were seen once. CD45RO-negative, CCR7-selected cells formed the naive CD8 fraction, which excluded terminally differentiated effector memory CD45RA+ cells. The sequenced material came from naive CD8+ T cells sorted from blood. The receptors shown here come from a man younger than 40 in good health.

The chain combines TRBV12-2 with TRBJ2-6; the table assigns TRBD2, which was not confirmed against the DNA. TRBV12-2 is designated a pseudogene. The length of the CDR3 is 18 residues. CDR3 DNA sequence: TGTGCAAGTCGCTTCGGCAGGACTGCATGCTCTGGGGCCAACGTCCTGACTTTC. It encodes CASRFGRTACSGANVLTF.

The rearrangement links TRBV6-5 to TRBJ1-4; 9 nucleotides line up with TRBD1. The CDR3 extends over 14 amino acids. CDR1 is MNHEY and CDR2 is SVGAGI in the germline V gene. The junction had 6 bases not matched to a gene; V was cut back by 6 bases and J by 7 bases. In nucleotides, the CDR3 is TGTGCCAGCAGGGGACAGGGTTGGAGTGAAAAACTGTTTTTT. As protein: CASRGQGWSEKLFF.

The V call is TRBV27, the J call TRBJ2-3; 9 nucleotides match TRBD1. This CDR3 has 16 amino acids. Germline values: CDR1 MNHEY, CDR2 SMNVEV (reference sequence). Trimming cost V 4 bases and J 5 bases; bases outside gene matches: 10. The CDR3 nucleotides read TGTGCCAGCAGTTCCCTCCCGGGACAGGGCGTAGATACGCAGTATTTT. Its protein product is CASSSLPGQGVDTQYF.

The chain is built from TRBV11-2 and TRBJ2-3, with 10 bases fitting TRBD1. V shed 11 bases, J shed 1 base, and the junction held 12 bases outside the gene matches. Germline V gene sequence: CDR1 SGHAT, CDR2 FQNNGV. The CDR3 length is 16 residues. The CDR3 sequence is CAASAGQGNGTDTQYF. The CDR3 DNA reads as TGTGCCGCAAGCGCGGGACAGGGGAACGGCACAGATACGCAGTATTTT. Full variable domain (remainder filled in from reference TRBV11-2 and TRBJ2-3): EAGVAQSPRYKIIEKRQSVAFWCNPISGHATLYWYQQILGQGPKLLIQFQNNGVVDDSQLPKDRFSAERLKGVDSTLKIQPAKLEDSAVYLCAASAGQGNGTDTQYFGPGTRLTVL.

The CDR3 nucleotides are TGTGCCAGCAGCATTCGCGACATGACTGAAGCTTTCTTT. Protein: CASSIRDMTEAFF. The V and J genes are TRBV11-2 and TRBJ1-1; D is undetermined. The germline V gene encodes CDR1 SGHAT and CDR2 FQNNGV. Trimming cost V 5 bases and J 5 bases, with 12 bases left between them. CDR3 length equals 13 residues.

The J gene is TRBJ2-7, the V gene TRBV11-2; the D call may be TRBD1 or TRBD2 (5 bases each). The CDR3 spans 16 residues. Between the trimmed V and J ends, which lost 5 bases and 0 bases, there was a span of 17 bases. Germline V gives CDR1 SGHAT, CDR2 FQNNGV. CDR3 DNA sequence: TGTGCCAGCAGCGGCCTAGTGGGGGTAAGCTCCTACGAGCAGTACTTC. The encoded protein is CASSGLVGVSSYEQYF.

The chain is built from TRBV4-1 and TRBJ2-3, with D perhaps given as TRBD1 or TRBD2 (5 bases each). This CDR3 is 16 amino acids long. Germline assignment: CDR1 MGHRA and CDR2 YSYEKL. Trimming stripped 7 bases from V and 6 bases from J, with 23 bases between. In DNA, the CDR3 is TGCGCCAGCACCCCCTTGACTGGGGGAAGTGAGGATACGCAGTATTTT. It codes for CASTPLTGGSEDTQYF.

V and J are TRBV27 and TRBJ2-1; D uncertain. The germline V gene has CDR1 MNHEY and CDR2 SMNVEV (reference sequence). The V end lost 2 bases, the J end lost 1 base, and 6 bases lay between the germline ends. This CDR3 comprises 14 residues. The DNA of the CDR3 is TGTGCCAGCAGTTTAGCGGAGTCCTACAATGAGCAGTTCTTC. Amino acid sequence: CASSLAESYNEQFF.

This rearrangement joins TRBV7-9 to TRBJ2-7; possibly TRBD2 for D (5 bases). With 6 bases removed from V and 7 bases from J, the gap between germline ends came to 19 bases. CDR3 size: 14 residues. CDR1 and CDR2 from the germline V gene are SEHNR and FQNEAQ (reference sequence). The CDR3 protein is CASSSPVQPGEQYF. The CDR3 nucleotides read TGTGCCAGCAGTTCACCAGTCCAGCCGGGGGAGCAGTACTTC.

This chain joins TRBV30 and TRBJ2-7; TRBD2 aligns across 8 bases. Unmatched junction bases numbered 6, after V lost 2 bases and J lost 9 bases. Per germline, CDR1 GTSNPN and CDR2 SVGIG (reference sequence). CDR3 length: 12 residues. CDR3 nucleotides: TGTGCCTGGAGTTTCATGAGCGGGGGGCAGTACTTC. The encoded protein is CAWSFMSGGQYF.

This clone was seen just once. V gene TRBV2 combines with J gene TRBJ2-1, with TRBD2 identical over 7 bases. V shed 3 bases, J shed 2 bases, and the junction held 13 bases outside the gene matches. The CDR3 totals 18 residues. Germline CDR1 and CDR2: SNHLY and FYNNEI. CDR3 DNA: TGTGCCAGCAGTGACCAGGGCGGGAGTTTCTTCGCCTACAATGAGCAGTTCTTC. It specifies CASSDQGGSFFAYNEQFF.

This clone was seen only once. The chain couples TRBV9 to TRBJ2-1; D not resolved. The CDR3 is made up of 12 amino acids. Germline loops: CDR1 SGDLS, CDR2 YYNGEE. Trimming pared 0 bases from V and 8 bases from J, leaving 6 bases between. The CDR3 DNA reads TGTGCCAGCAGCGTAGAAGCGTATGAGCAGTTCTTC. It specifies CASSVEAYEQFF.

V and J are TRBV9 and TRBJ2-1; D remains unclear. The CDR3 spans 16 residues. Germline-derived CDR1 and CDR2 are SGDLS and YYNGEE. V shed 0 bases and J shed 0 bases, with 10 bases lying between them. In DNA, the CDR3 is TGTGCCAGCAGCGTAGTTTCCGGCTCCTCCTACAATGAGCAGTTCTTC. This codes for CASSVVSGSSYNEQFF.

CDR3 sequence (DNA): TGTGCCACCAGCAGAACCCCTCCGGGACAGGGGGTGAATGAGCAGTTCTTC. Its protein is CATSRTPPGQGVNEQFF. The genes are TRBV15 and TRBJ2-1; 11 nucleotides line up with TRBD1. CDR1 and CDR2 (germline): LNHNV, YYDKDF (reference sequence). V was clipped by 2 bases and J by 7 bases; unmatched bases: 10. The CDR3 has 17 amino acids.

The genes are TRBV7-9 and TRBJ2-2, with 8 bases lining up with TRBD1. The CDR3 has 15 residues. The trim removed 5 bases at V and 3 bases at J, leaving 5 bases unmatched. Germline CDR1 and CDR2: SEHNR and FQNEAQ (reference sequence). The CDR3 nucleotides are TGTGCCAGCAGCCGGGACAGGACTTACACCGGGGAGCTGTTTTTT. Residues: CASSRDRTYTGELFF.

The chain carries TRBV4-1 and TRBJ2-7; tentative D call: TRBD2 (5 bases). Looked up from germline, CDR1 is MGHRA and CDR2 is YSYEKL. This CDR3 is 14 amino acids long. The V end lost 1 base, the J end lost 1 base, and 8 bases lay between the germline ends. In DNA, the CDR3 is TGCGCCAGCAGCCAAGGGGAGTCATCCTACGAGCAGTACTTC. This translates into CASSQGESSYEQYF.

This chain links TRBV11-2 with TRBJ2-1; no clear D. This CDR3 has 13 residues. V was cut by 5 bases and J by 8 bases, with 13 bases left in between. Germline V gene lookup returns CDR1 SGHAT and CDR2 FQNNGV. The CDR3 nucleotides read TGTGCCAGCAGCCTAGTAGCTGGGGATGAGCAGTTCTTC. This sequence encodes CASSLVAGDEQFF. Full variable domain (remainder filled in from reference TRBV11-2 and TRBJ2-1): EAGVAQSPRYKIIEKRQSVAFWCNPISGHATLYWYQQILGQGPKLLIQFQNNGVVDDSQLPKDRFSAERLKGVDSTLKIQPAKLEDSAVYLCASSLVAGDEQFFGPGTRLTVL.

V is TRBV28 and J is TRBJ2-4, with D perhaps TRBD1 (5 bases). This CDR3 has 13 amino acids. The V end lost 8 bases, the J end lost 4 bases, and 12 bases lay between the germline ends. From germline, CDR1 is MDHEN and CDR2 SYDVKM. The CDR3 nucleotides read TGTGCCAGCCTGTCAGGGTCTAAAAACATTCAGTACTTC. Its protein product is CASLSGSKNIQYF.

For the CDR3, the DNA is TGTGCCAGCAGATTTCAGGGTCTCAATCAGCCCCAGCATTTT. This sequence encodes CASRFQGLNQPQHF. V and J are TRBV6-5 and TRBJ1-5, with D possibly being TRBD1 (5 bases). The ends were cut back, 6 bases at V and 3 bases at J, with 12 bases in the middle. The germline V gene has CDR1 MNHEY and CDR2 SVGAGI. There are 14 residues in the CDR3.

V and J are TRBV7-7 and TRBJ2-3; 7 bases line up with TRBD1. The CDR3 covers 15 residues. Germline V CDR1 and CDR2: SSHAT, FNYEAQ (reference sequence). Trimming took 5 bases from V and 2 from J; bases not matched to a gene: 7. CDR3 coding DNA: TGTGCCAGCAGCCCAGGGACAGAACTCACAGATACGCAGTATTTT. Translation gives CASSPGTELTDTQYF.